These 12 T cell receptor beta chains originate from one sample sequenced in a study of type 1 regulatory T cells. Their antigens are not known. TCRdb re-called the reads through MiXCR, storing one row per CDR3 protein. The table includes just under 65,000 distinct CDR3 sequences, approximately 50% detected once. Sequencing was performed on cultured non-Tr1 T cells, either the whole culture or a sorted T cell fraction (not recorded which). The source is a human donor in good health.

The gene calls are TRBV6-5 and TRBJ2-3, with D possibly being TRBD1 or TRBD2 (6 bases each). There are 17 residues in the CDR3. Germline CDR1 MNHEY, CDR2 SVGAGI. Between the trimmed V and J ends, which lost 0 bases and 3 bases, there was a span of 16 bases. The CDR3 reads CASSYSRRGASTDTQYF. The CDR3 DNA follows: TGTGCCAGCAGTTACTCCCGGAGGGGGGCCTCTACAGATACGCAGTATTTT.

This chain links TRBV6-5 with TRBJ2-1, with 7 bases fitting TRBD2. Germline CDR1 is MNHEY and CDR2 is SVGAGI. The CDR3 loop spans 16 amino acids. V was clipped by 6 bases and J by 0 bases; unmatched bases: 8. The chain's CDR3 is CASSLSGDASYNEQFF. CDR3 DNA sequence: TGTGCCAGCAGCTTAAGCGGGGACGCCTCCTACAATGAGCAGTTCTTC.

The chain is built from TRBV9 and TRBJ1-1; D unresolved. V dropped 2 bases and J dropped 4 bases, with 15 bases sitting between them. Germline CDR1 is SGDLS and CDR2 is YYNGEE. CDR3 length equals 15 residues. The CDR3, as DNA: TGTGCCAGCAGCGTCAGAGCAGGTGTCGGCACTGAAGCTTTCTTT. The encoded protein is CASSVRAGVGTEAFF.

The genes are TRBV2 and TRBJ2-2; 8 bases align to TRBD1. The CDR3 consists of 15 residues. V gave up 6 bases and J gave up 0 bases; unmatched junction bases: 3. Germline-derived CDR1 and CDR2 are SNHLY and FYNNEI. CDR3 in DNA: TGTGCCAGCAGATCAGGGGGCGCGAACACCGGGGAGCTGTTTTTT. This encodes CASRSGGANTGELFF.

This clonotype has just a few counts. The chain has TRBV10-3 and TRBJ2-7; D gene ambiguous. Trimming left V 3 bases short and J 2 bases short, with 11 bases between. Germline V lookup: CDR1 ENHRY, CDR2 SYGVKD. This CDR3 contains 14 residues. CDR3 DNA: TGTGCCATCAGTGATGGGGTAAATACCTACGAGCAGTACTTC. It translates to CAISDGVNTYEQYF.

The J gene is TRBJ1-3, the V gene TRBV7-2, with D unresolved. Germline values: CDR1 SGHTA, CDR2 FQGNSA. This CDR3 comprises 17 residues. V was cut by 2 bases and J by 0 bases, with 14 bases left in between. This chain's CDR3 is CASSLYSSGSSGNTIYF. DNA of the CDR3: TGTGCCAGCAGCTTATACTCTTCCGGTAGCTCTGGAAACACCATATATTTT.

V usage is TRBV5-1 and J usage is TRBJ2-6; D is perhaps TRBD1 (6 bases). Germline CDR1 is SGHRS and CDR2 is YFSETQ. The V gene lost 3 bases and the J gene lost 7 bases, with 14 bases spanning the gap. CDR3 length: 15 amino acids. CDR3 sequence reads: CASSSTGLLANVLTF. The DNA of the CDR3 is TGCGCCAGCAGCTCGACAGGTCTACTCGCCAACGTCCTGACTTTC.

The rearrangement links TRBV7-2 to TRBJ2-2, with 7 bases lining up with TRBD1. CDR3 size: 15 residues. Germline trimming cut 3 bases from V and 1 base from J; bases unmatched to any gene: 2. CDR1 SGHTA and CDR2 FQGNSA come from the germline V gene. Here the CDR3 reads CASSFRTGNTGELFF. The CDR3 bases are TGTGCCAGCAGCTTCAGGACAGGGAACACCGGGGAGCTGTTTTTT.

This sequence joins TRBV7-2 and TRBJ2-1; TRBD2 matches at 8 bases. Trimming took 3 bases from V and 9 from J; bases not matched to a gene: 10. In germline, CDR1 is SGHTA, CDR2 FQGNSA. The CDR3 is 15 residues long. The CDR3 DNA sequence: TGTGCCAGCAGCTTTGCAGCGGGGGCCAGGGGTGAGCAGTTCTTC. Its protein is CASSFAAGARGEQFF. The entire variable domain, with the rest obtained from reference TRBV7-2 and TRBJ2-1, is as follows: GAGVSQSPSNKVTEKGKDVELRCDPISGHTALYWYRQSLGQGLEFLIYFQGNSAPDKSGLPSDRFSAERTGGSVSTLTIQRTQQEDSAVYLCASSFAAGARGEQFFGPGTRLTVL.

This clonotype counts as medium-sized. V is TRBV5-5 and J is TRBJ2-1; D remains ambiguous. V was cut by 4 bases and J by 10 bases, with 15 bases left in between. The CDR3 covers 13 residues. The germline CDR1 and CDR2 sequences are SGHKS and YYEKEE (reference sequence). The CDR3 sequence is CASSVTLFREQFF. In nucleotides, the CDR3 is TGTGCCAGCAGCGTGACCTTATTTCGGGAGCAGTTCTTC.

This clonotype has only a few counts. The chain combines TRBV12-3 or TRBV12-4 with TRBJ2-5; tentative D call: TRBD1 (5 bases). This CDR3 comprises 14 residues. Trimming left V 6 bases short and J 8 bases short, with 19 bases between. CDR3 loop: CASRGMDIIQTQYF. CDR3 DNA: TGTGCCAGCAGGGGAATGGACATCATTCAAACCCAGTACTTC.

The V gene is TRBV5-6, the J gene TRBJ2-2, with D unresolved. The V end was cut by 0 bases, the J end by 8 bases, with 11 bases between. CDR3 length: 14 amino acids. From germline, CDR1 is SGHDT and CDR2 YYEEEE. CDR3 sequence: CASSLDYLEGELFF. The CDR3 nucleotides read TGTGCCAGCAGCTTGGACTACCTAGAAGGGGAGCTGTTTTTT.